This T cell receptor beta chain appears in the sequencing data of a study of cytomegalovirus exposure and HLA in healthy donors. Study outcomes and limitations: CMV antigen specificity of three CMV-associated chains was confirmed in vitro. CMV serostatus was the sole immune exposure information available. The study designated 150 to 200 TCR beta chains cytomegalovirus-associated. Follow-up analysis later connected one missense variant in DCLRE1C with trimming of TCR beta V- and J-genes.

PCR used 60 Vbeta primers and 13 Jbeta primers. This table comes from immunoSEQ multiplex PCR, and its TCRdb copy is limited to in-frame clones, with some not included. The sample records some 130,000 clones, 70% to 85% being singletons. This clone has a single count. No antigen is known for it. The CDR3 totals 13 residues. Germline assignment: CDR1 MNHEY and CDR2 SMNVEV (reference sequence). The V end was cut by 5 bases, the J end by 4 bases, with 11 bases between. Sequencing was carried out using PBMCs. V usage is TRBV27 and J usage is TRBJ2-5, with TRBD1 as a possible D gene (6 bases). The TCR was taken from a female donor in good health and CMV-seronegative. The CDR3 nucleotides are TGTGCCAGCAGTCCTTTCAGGGGAGAGACCCAGTACTTC. Amino acid sequence: CASSPFRGETQYF.